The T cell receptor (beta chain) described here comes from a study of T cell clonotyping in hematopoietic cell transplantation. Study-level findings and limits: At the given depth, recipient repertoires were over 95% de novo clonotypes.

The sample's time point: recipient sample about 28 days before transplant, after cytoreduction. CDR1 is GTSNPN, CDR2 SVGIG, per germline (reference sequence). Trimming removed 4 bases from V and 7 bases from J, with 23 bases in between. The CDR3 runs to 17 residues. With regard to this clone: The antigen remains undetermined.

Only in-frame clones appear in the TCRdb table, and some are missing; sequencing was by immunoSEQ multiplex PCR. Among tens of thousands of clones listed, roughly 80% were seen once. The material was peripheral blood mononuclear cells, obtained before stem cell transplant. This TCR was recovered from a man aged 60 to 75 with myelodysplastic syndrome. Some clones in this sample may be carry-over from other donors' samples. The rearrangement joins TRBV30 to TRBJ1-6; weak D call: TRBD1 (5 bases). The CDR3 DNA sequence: TGTGCCTGGACCCCCGGGACCCTCTACTGGGGGAATTCACCCCTCCACTTT. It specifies CAWTPGTLYWGNSPLHF.